This T cell receptor beta chain is from a study of T cells after posttransplantation cyclophosphamide. Controls had myeloablative marrow grafts with methotrexate and calcineurin inhibitor, sampled at 1 year. Assay: immunoSEQ multiplex PCR; the TCRdb copy retains only in-frame clones and omits some. The repertoire holds 15,000 to 20,000 clones, approximately 80% seen once, with about 2.8% in the top ten. Per the germline V gene, CDR1 is SGHAT and CDR2 is FQNNGV. The CDR3 contains 14 residues. The V gene end was trimmed by 3 bases and the J gene end by 6 bases; junction bases not matched to a gene: 4. Comment on this clone: Its antigen remains unidentified.

Study conclusions and caveats: TRB overlap between skin or GI tissue T cells and blood was limited. Recipient CMV seropositivity and CMV reactivation strongly tracked TRB clonality.

Material: PBMCs, obtained 441 days after allogeneic stem cell transplant with calcineurin inhibitor and methotrexate. The genes are TRBV11-2 and TRBJ2-1; 8 positions match TRBD2. The TCR comes from a male patient aged 25-45 years who received an allogeneic stem cell transplant from an unrelated donor, was CMV-positive, and had acute and chronic GVHD. These T cells may partly come from the graft donor. The CDR3 coding sequence is TGTGCCAGCAGCTTCGACGGGAGGGCCAATGAGCAGTTCTTC. This sequence encodes CASSFDGRANEQFF.